This note documents a single T cell receptor beta chain sequence. This record belongs to a study of OX40 agonist ivuxolimab in advanced cancers. Using immunoSEQ multiplex PCR, the repertoire was profiled, and TCRdb retains in-frame clones only, with some absent. The top ten hold roughly 0.53% of the sample, which has 70,000 to 95,000 clones, around 92% seen once. This CDR3 has 15 residues. The germline V gene has CDR1 MNHNS and CDR2 SASEGT. V lost 5 bases, J lost 6 bases, and 8 bases stayed unmatched. The sequence came from an adult with an advanced solid tumor such as melanoma, head and neck, liver or kidney cancer. This specimen was CD4+ or CD8+ T cells sorted from blood, taken in a trial of the OX40 agonist ivuxolimab. The chain employs TRBV6-1 and TRBJ2-2, with TRBD2 matching 8 bases. For the CDR3, the DNA is TGTGCCAGCAGTACAACCGGGACTAGATCCGGGGAGCTGTTTTTT. Protein product: CASSTTGTRSGELFF.